The rows below give T cell receptor beta chains drawn from one sample of a study of regulatory T cells in long-lasting Graves disease. TCRdb passed the multiplex PCR reads through MiXCR, listing each CDR3 protein once. The repertoire includes approximately 350,000 distinct CDR3 sequences, around 15% of them detected once, and just over 20% sits in the top ten. These data also featured in a second study, about T cells in Graves' hyperthyroidism and ophthalmopathy.

Source: peripheral blood mononuclear cells (PBMCs), taken at new diagnosis, from a patient treated with antithyroid drugs. The receptors stem from a woman younger than 35 with Graves disease. The CDR3 runs from the conserved cysteine through the conserved F or W. The D gene is left open where the match is weak. The size field is filled for only some rows; it gives once, few, many or a size class.

len,j_gene,d_gene,v_gene,abundance,CDR3nt,CDR3aa
15,TRBJ2-7,TRBD2,TRBV12-3/TRBV12-4,many,TGTGCCAGCAGTTCCCTCAGCGGGGGGGGGTACGAGCAGTACTTC,CASSSLSGGGYEQYF
15,TRBJ1-6,.,TRBV19,few,TGTGCCAGTACCTCGACGAACTCCTATAATTCACCCCTCCACTTT,CASTSTNSYNSPLHF
15,TRBJ1-3,.,TRBV2,many,TGTGCCAGCAGGTGGGGGTCTCAGCGAGGAAACACCATATATTTT,CASRWGSQRGNTIYF
15,TRBJ2-1,TRBD1,TRBV9,many,TGTGCCAGCAGCGTAGGACAGGGCTCCTACAATGAGCAGTTCTTC,CASSVGQGSYNEQFF
15,TRBJ1-1,TRBD1,TRBV11-2,many,TGTGCCAGCAGCTCTCGGACAGGGGGATACACTGAAGCTTTCTTT,CASSSRTGGYTEAFF
16,TRBJ1-6,.,TRBV5-1,few,TGCGCCAGCAGCTTCACAGGGAGCTCCTATAATTCACCCCTCCACTTT,CASSFTGSSYNSPLHF
14,TRBJ2-3,.,TRBV27,few,TGTGCCAGCAGTTTATCGACGGGTGGGGTTACGCAGTATTTT,CASSLSTGGVTQYF
16,TRBJ2-4,TRBD2,TRBV7-2,many,TGTGCCAGCAGCTTAGTACTAGCGGGAGTATTTCACATTCAGTACTTC,CASSLVLAGVFHIQYF
13,TRBJ2-2,.,TRBV10-1,many,TGCGCCAGCAGTGAGTCGAGACCCGGGGAGCTGTTTTTT,CASSESRPGELFF
13,TRBJ1-2,.,TRBV3-1,many,TGTGCCAGCAGCCAATTCACAGGGATCGGCTACACCTTC,CASSQFTGIGYTF
15,TRBJ2-7,TRBD2,TRBV5-5,few,TGTGCCAGCAGCTTGGGGACTAGCAGCCCCTACGAGCAGTACTTC,CASSLGTSSPYEQYF
13,TRBJ2-1,.,TRBV5-1,few,TGCGCCAGCAGCCCTCTCGCGGGGATCGAGCAGTTCTTC,CASSPLAGIEQFF
17,TRBJ2-3,TRBD2,TRBV9,few,TGTGCCAGCAGCGTAGATGAAGCGGGAGGGCGATTAGATACGCAGTATTTT,CASSVDEAGGRLDTQYF
15,TRBJ2-5,TRBD1,TRBV3-1,few,TGTGCCAGCAGTCGAGGGCAGGGGGATCAAGAGACCCAGTACTTC,CASSRGQGDQETQYF
14,TRBJ1-4,.,TRBV10-3,few,TGTGCCATCAGTGATGTCAGCAAGAATGAAAAACTGTTTTTT,CAISDVSKNEKLFF
13,TRBJ2-7,.,TRBV6-1,many,TGTGCCAGCACTGCACGCACCTCCTACGAGCAGTACTTC,CASTARTSYEQYF
13,TRBJ2-7,.,TRBV4-1,.,TGCGCCAGCAGTGTAGCGGAGGGCTACGAGCAGTACTTC,CASSVAEGYEQYF
12,TRBJ2-3,.,TRBV29-1,.,TGCAGCATGGAGGTGGGCACAGATACGCAGTATTTT,CSMEVGTDTQYF
13,TRBJ2-5,.,TRBV30,.,TGTGCCTGGAGTGGTTCGTACCAAGAGACCCAGTACTTC,CAWSGSYQETQYF
19,TRBJ2-1,TRBD2,TRBV6-2/TRBV6-3,many,TGTGCCAGCAGTTACTCGACGGGGGGGACCTCGTCTACTACCAATGAGCAGTTCTTC,CASSYSTGGTSSTTNEQFF
15,TRBJ2-7,.,TRBV5-1,many,TGCGCCAGCAGCTTGGGTTCCGGGGGCGTATACGAGCAGTACTTC,CASSLGSGGVYEQYF